This T cell receptor (beta chain) was recorded in a study of cytomegalovirus exposure and HLA in healthy donors. Amplification used 60 Vbeta primers and 13 Jbeta primers. In the original workflow: About 10 million of about 88 million unique TCR beta chains were shared, per a later count. TCRdb's table, derived via immunoSEQ multiplex PCR, lists solely in-frame clones and lacks some. The V and J calls and clone size are taken from that table; D and trimming were inferred from the DNA. The table lists around 75,000 clones, roughly three quarters of them singletons. In regard to this clone: Antigen: not known.

Study-level points and caveats: About 87% or about 30% of the time was how often most TCR beta V segments were productive, according to an earlier analysis. Several of the most significant clusters appeared, in a later analysis, to be linked to common viral pathogens.

The receptor comes from a man between 18 and 35 years old in good health and CMV-seronegative. Sequencing input: PBMCs.

This chain's CDR3 is CASRRGPEAPLHF. The CDR3 DNA follows: TGTGCCAGCAGGCGGGGCCCCGAGGCCCCCCTCCACTTT. The rearrangement links TRBV2 to TRBJ1-6, with D tentatively TRBD1 (5 bases). With 6 bases removed from V and 13 bases from J, the gap between germline ends came to 16 bases. Per the germline V gene, CDR1 is SNHLY and CDR2 is FYNNEI. This CDR3 is built from 13 residues.